This TCR beta chain is drawn from a study of radiation and T cells in renal cell carcinoma. General study findings and limits: From baseline, blood top tumor clonotypes peaked at 2 weeks post-radiation.

Trimming took 7 bases from V and 3 from J, leaving 15 bases between them. The germline V gene encodes CDR1 LNHDA and CDR2 SQIVND (reference sequence). The CDR3 is 15 amino acids. TCRdb's table, derived via immunoSEQ multiplex PCR, lists solely in-frame clones and lacks some. This sample yields just under 150,000 clones, of which less than 90% are seen a single time; less than 20% belongs to the top ten. The sample's time point: blood 4 weeks post-SBRT, at nephrectomy. Regarding treatment: 15 Gy SBRT to primary tumor, nephrectomy 4 weeks later. Nephrectomy followed 15 Gy stereotactic body radiation by 4 weeks. Serial blood draws occurred at baseline and 2 and 4 weeks post-SBRT. The tumor was a clear cell renal cell carcinoma. This clone was detected only a few times. Its specificity is not known.

The sample here was blood, taken from a patient whose treatment included radiotherapy and nephrectomy. The sequence was obtained from a woman aged 50 to 60 with renal cell carcinoma. The chain joins TRBV19 to TRBJ2-2, with a possible D match to TRBD2 (5 bases). The CDR3 DNA sequence: TGTGCCAGTAAACTCCGGACTCCGCACACCGGGGAGCTGTTTTTT. Translating it yields CASKLRTPHTGELFF.